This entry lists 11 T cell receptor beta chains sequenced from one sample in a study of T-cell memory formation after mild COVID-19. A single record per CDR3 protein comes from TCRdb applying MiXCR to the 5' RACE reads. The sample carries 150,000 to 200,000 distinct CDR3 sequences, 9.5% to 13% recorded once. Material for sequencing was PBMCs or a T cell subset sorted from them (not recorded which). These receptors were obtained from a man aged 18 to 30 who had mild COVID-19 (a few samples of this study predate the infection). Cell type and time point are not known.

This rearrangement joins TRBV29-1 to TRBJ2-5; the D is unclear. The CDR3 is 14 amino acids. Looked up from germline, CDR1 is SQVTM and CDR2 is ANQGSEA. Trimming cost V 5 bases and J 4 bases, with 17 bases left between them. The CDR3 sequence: CSVPIGPLGETQYF. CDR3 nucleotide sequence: TGCAGCGTTCCGATCGGACCATTGGGAGAGACCCAGTACTTC.

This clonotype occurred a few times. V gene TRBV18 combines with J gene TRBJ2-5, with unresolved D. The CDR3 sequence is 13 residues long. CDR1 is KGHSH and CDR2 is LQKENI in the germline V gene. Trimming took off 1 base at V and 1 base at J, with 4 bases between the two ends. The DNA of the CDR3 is TGTGCCAGCTCACCACAAGCCCAAGAGACCCAGTACTTC. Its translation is CASSPQAQETQYF. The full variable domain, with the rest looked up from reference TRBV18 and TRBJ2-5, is NAGVMQNPRHLVRRRGQEARLRCSPMKGHSHVYWYRQLPEEGLKFMVYLQKENIIDESGMPKERFSAEFPKEGPSILRIQQVVRGDSAAYFCASSPQAQETQYFGPGTRLLVL.

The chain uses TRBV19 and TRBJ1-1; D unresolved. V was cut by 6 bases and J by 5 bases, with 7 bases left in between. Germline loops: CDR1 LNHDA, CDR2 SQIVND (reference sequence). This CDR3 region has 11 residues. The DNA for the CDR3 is TGTGCCAGTAGGGTGACGACTGAAGCTTTCTTT. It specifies CASRVTTEAFF.

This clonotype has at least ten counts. CDR3 sequence (DNA): TGTGCCAGCAGTTACTACGGCATCTATGGCTACACCTTC. Amino acids: CASSYYGIYGYTF. The chain is built from TRBV6-5 and TRBJ1-2; unclear D gene. This CDR3 comprises 13 residues. The ends were cut back, 1 base at V and 4 bases at J, with 7 bases in the middle. Germline-derived CDR1 and CDR2 are MNHEY and SVGAGI.

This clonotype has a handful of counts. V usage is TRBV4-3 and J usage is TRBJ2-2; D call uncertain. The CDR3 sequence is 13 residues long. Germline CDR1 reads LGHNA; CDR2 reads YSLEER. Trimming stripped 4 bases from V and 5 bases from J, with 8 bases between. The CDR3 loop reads CASSRLGTGELFF. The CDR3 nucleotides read TGCGCCAGCAGCCGATTAGGGACCGGGGAGCTGTTTTTT.

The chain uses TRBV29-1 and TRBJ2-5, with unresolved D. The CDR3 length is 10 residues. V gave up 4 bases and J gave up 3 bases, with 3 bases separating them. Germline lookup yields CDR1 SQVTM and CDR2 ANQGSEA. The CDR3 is CSVGEETQYF. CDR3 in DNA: TGCAGCGTTGGGGAAGAGACCCAGTACTTC.

The CDR3 region has the DNA TGTGCCAGCAGCGGTACTAGCTGGCGGGAGACCCAGTACTTC. Its protein is CASSGTSWRETQYF. The chain has TRBV7-8 and TRBJ2-5; possible D gene TRBD2, 6 bases. Germline V lookup: CDR1 SGHVS, CDR2 FQNEAQ. V shed 5 bases and J shed 5 bases, with 15 bases lying between them. The CDR3 runs to 14 residues.

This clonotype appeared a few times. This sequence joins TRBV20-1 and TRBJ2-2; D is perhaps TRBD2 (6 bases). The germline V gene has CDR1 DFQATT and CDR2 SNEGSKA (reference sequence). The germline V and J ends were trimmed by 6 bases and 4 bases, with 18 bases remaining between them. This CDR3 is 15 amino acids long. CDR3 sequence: CSARRTTRGTGELFF. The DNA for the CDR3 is TGCAGTGCCCGGCGGACTACCCGAGGCACCGGGGAGCTGTTTTTT.

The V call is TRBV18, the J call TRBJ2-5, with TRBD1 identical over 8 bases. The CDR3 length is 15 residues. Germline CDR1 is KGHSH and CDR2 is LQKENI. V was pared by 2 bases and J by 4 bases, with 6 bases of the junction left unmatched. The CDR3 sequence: CASSPRTGKGETQYF. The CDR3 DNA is TGTGCCAGCTCACCAAGGACAGGGAAAGGAGAGACCCAGTACTTC.

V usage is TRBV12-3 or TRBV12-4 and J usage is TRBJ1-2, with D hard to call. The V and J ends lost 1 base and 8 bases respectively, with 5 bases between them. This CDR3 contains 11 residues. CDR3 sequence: CASSLGEGYTF. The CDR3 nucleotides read TGTGCCAGCAGTTTAGGGGAGGGCTACACCTTC.

In DNA, the CDR3 is TGTGCCAGTAGTCGCCCCTACAGGGGAACTAATGAAAAACTGTTTTTT. It specifies CASSRPYRGTNEKLFF. This chain connects TRBV19 to TRBJ1-4; 7 nucleotides match TRBD1. This CDR3 has 16 amino acids. With 5 bases clipped from V and 1 base from J, the junction kept 7 bases outside the gene matches. Germline-derived CDR1 and CDR2 are LNHDA and SQIVND (reference sequence). Combining the CDR3 with reference TRBV19 and TRBJ1-4 gives the whole variable domain DGGITQSPKYLFRKEGQNVTLSCEQNLNHDAMYWYRQDPGQGLRLIYYSQIVNDFQKGDIAEGYSVSREKKESFPLTVTSAQKNPTAFYLCASSRPYRGTNEKLFFGSGTQLSVL.